A selection of T cell receptor beta chains follows, all from one sample in a study of cytomegalovirus exposure and HLA in healthy donors. The method was immunoSEQ multiplex PCR; TCRdb's version includes in-frame clones alone and lacks a portion of them. Counted here are around 280,000 clones, 70% to 90% occurring once; the ten biggest clones make up roughly 2.3%. Sequenced: PBMCs. The receptors originated from a young woman in good health and CMV-seronegative. CDR3s include the opening cysteine and the closing phenylalanine or tryptophan. A D gene is named only where the DNA matches it firmly. Clone size is shown for a subset of rows, as once, few, many or a class of expanded clone.

D gene	clone size	V gene	J gene	CDR3 protein	CDR3 DNA
TRBD1	NA	TRBV4-2	TRBJ1-6	CASSPGQGANSPLHF	TGTGCCAGCAGCCCAGGACAGGGTGCCAATTCACCCCTCCACTTT
TRBD1	NA	TRBV9	TRBJ1-2	CASSVGQGHYGYTF	TGTGCCAGCAGCGTAGGACAGGGTCACTATGGCTACACCTTC
NA	NA	TRBV2	TRBJ2-5	CASSEETQYF	TGTGCCAGCAGCGAAGAGACCCAGTACTTC
TRBD1	NA	TRBV2	TRBJ2-3	CASSEGQGARTDTQYF	TGTGCCAGCAGTGAGGGACAGGGGGCTCGCACAGATACGCAGTATTTT
TRBD1	NA	TRBV11-1	TRBJ2-1	CASTDRGIYNEQFF	TGTGCCAGCACGGACAGGGGAATCTACAATGAGCAGTTCTTC
NA	NA	TRBV7-2	TRBJ2-1	CASSLETGKQFF	TGTGCCAGCAGCTTAGAAACGGGTAAGCAGTTCTTC
NA	NA	TRBV2	TRBJ1-1	CASSPPGGLGMNTEAFF	TGTGCCAGCAGTCCCCCGGGAGGGTTGGGGATGAACACTGAAGCTTTCTTT
TRBD2	NA	TRBV6-1	TRBJ2-5	CASSDDPPGGGAGETQYF	TGTGCCAGCAGTGACGACCCCCCAGGCGGGGGGGCAGGTGAGACCCAGTACTTC
TRBD1	NA	TRBV10-3	TRBJ2-5	CAIRGTGQETQYF	TGTGCCATCAGGGGGACAGGACAAGAGACCCAGTACTTC
NA	NA	TRBV19	TRBJ1-2	CASSMLGARLFYGYTF	TGTGCCAGTAGTATGTTGGGGGCCCGCCTTTTCTATGGCTACACCTTC
NA	NA	TRBV23-1	TRBJ2-5	CASSHTREGSLEETQYF	TGCGCCAGCAGTCACACCAGGGAAGGTAGTCTTGAGGAGACCCAGTACTTC
NA	NA	TRBV9	TRBJ2-5	CASSVWGGEETQYF	TGTGCCAGCAGCGTGTGGGGGGGCGAAGAGACCCAGTACTTC
NA	NA	TRBV19	TRBJ1-1	CAGSRGGMLNTEAFF	TGTGCCGGTAGTAGGGGGGGCATGTTGAACACTGAAGCTTTCTTT
TRBD1	NA	TRBV2	TRBJ1-1	CASSEQQGGFYEAFF	TGTGCCAGCAGTGAACAACAGGGGGGTTTCTATGAAGCTTTCTTT
NA	NA	TRBV5-6	TRBJ2-5	CASSLTPGFWTQYF	TGTGCCAGCAGCTTGACTCCAGGCTTTTGGACCCAGTACTTC
NA	NA	TRBV30	TRBJ1-6	CAWGVGGAYNSPLHF	TGTGCCTGGGGGGTCGGGGGGGCTTATAATTCCCCCCTCCACTTT
NA	NA	TRBV15	TRBJ1-4	CATSRVPKGKRNEKLFF	TGTGCCACCAGCAGAGTTCCGAAGGGGAAGAGGAATGAAAAACTGTTTTTT
TRBD1	NA	TRBV29-1	TRBJ1-3	CSARTGGTGNTIYF	TGCAGCGCCAGGACAGGGGGAACTGGAAACACCATATATTTT
TRBD2	once	TRBV27	TRBJ2-5	CASSLSFDGGAVETQYF	TGTGCCAGCAGTTTATCATTCGACGGGGGGGCGGTTGAGACCCAGTACTTC
NA	NA	TRBV19	TRBJ1-5	CASSPQEGNQPQHF	TGTGCCAGTAGTCCCCAAGAGGGCAATCAGCCCCAGCATTTT
TRBD1	NA	TRBV2	TRBJ1-5	CASSGGQGAFNQPQHF	TGTGCCAGCAGTGGAGGACAGGGGGCCTTCAATCAGCCCCAGCATTTT
TRBD1	NA	TRBV6-1	TRBJ2-3	CASSVDGGQGLDTQYF	TGTGCCAGCAGTGTCGACGGGGGACAGGGGTTAGATACGCAGTATTTT
TRBD1	NA	TRBV19	TRBJ1-4	CASRTDRGPTNEKLFF	TGTGCCAGTAGAACGGACAGGGGGCCGACTAATGAAAAACTGTTTTTT
TRBD2	NA	TRBV11-3	TRBJ2-7	CASSLHAGGSYEQYF	TGTGCCAGCAGCCTCCATGCGGGGGGGTCCTACGAGCAGTACTTC
TRBD1	NA	TRBV7-3	TRBJ2-7	CASSPEQGTSYEQYF	TGTGCCAGCAGCCCAGAACAGGGGACGAGTTACGAGCAGTACTTC